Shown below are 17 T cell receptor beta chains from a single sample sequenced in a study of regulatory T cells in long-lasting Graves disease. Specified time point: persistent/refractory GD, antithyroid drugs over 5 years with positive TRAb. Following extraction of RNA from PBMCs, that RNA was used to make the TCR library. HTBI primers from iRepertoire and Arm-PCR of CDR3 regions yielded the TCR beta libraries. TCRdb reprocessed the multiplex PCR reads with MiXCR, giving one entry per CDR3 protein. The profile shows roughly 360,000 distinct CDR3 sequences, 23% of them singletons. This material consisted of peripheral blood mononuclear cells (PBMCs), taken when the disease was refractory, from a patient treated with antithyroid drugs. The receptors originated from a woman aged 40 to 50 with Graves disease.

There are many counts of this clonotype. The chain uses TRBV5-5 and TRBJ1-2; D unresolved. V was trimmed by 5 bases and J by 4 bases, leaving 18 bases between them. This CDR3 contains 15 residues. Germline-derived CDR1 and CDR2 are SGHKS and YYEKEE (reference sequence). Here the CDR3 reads CASRRQQRKGYGYTF. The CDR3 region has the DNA TGTGCCAGCAGGCGTCAACAGCGCAAGGGCTATGGCTACACCTTC.

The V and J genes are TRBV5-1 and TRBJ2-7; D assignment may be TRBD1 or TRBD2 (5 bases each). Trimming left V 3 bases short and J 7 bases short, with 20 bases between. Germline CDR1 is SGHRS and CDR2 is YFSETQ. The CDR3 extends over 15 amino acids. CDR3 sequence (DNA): TGCGCCAGCAGCTCGGCCGGGACGTCCTATAAGGAGCAGTACTTC. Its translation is CASSSAGTSYKEQYF.

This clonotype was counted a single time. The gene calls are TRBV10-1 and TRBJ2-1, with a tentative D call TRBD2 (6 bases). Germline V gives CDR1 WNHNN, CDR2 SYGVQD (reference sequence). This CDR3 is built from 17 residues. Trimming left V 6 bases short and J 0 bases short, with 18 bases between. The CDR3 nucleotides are TGCGCCAGCAGGTGGAGGGTAGCTGGGCACTCCTACAATGAGCAGTTCTTC. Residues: CASRWRVAGHSYNEQFF.

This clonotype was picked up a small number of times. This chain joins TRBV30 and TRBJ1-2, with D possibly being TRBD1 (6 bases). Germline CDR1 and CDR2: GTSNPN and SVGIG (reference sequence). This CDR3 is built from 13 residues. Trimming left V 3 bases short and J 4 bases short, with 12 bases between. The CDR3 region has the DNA TGTGCCTGGAGCCCAGGGGACGGCTATGGCTACACCTTC. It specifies CAWSPGDGYGYTF.

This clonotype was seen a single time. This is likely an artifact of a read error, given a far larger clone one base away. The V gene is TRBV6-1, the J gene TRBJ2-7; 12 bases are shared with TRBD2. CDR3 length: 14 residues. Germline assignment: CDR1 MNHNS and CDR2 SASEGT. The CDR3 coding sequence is TGTGCCAGCAGTCTACTAGCGGGAGGTTACGGGCAGTACTTC. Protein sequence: CASSLLAGGYGQYF.

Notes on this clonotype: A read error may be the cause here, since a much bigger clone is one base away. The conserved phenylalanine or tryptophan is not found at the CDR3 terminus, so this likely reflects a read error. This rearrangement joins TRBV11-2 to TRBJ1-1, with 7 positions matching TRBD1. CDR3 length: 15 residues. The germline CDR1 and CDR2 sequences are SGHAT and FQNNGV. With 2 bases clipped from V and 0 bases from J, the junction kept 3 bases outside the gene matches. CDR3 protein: CASSLFTGVNTEAFL. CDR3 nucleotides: TGTGCCAGCAGCTTATTCACAGGGGTGAACACTGAAGCTTTCCTT.

The CDR3 is CASSERERTGELFF. In DNA, the CDR3 is TGTGCCAGTAGTGAGAGGGAGAGGACCGGGGAGCTGTTTTTT. This chain uses TRBV19 with TRBJ2-2; D is perhaps TRBD2 (5 bases). Trimming stripped 5 bases from V and 5 bases from J, with 12 bases between. The CDR3 loop spans 14 amino acids. Germline V gene lookup returns CDR1 LNHDA and CDR2 SQIVND (reference sequence).

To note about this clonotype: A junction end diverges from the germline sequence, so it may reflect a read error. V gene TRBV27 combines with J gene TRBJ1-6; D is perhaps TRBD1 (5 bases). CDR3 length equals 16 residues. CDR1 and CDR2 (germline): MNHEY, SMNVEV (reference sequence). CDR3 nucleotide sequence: TGTGCCAGCGGTTTCCCCCTTGACAGAGACAATTCACCCCTCCACTTT. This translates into CASGFPLDRDNSPLHF.

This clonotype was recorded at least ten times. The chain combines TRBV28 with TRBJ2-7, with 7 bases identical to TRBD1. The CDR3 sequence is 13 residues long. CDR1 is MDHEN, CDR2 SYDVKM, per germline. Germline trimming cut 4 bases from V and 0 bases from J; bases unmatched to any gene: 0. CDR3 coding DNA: TGTGCCAGCAGTTCAGGGGGCTCCTACGAGCAGTACTTC. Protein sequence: CASSSGGSYEQYF.

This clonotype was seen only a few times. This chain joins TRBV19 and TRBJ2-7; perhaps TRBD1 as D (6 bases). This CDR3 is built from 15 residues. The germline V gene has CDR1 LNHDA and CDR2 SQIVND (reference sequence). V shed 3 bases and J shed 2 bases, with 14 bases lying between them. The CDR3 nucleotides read TGTGCCAGTAGTATGGGGTCGGGACACACCTACGAGCAGTACTTC. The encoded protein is CASSMGSGHTYEQYF.

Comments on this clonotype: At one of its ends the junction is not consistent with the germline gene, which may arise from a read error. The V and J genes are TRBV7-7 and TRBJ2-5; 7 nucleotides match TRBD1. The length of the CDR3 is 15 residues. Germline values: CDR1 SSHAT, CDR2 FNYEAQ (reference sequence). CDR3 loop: CASSRNRGLQETQYF. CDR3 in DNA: TGTGCTAGCAGCCGGAACAGGGGCCTTCAAGAGACCCAGTACTTC.

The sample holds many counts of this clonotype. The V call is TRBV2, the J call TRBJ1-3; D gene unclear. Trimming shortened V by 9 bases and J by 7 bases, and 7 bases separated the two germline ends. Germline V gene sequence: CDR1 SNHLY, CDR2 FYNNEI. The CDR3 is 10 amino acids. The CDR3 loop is CASSGNTIYF. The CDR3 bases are TGTGCCAGTTCCGGGAACACCATATATTTT. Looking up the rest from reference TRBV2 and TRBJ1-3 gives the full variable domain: EPEVTQTPSHQVTQMGQEVILRCVPISNHLYFYWYRQILGQKVEFLVSFYNNEISEKSEIFDDQFSVERPDGSNFTLKIRSTKLEDSAMYFCASSGNTIYFGEGSWLTVV.

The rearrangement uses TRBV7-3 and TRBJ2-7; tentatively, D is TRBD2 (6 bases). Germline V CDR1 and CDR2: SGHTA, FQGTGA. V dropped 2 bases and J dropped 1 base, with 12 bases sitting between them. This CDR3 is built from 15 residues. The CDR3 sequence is CASSLASGLSYEQYF. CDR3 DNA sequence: TGTGCCAGCAGCTTAGCCTCGGGACTGTCCTACGAGCAGTACTTC.

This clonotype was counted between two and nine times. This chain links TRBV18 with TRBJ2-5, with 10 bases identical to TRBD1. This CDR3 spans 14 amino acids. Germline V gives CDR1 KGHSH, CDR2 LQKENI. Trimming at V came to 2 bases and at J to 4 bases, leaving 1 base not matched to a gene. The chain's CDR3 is CASSPGTGAETQYF. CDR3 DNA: TGTGCCAGCTCACCAGGGACAGGGGCAGAGACCCAGTACTTC.

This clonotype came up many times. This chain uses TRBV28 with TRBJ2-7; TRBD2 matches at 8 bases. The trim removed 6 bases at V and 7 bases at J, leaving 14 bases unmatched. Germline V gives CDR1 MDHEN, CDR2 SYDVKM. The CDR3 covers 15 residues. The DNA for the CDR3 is TGTGCCAGCAGCCATTTTGCGGGAGGTGTCTGGGAGCAGTACTTC. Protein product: CASSHFAGGVWEQYF.

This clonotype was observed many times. CDR3 sequence reads: CASSTLMGGRYEQYF. The CDR3 bases are TGTGCCAGCAGTACCCTAATGGGAGGAAGGTACGAGCAGTACTTC. V and J are TRBV6-2 or TRBV6-3 and TRBJ2-7; D may be TRBD2 (6 bases). There are 15 residues in the CDR3. Trimming left V 5 bases short and J 4 bases short, with 18 bases between. Germline lookup yields CDR1 MNHEY and CDR2 SVGEGT.

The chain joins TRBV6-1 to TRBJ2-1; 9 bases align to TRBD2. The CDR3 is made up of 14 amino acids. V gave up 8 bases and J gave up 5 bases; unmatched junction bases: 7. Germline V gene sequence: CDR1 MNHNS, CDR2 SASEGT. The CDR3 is CASPSRLADNEQFF. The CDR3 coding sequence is TGTGCCAGCCCCTCGCGACTAGCGGACAATGAGCAGTTCTTC.